Below, 29 T cell receptor beta chains from the same sample are listed, as sequenced in a study of blood T cell repertoires in COVID-19. The protocol was immunoSEQ multiplex PCR, while the TCRdb copy is restricted to in-frame clones and leaves out a portion. Of more than 50,000 clones listed, about 73% are singletons. Sequenced input: peripheral blood. The origin of the receptors is a woman over 75 with acute or convalescent COVID-19.

V and J are TRBV15 and TRBJ2-1, with 10 bases aligning to TRBD1. CDR3 length: 16 amino acids. Losses at the gene ends were 2 bases for V and 3 bases for J; bases not matched to a gene: 4. In germline, CDR1 is LNHNV, CDR2 YYDKDF (reference sequence). The chain's CDR3 is CATSRPGTGDYNEQFF. The CDR3 region has the DNA TGTGCCACCAGCAGACCCGGGACAGGGGACTACAATGAGCAGTTCTTC.

The chain carries TRBV5-8 and TRBJ1-2; D might be TRBD1 (5 bases). The germline V gene has CDR1 SGHTS and CDR2 YDEGEE. The CDR3 length is 14 residues. V gave up 4 bases and J gave up 6 bases, with 16 bases separating them. CDR3 nucleotides: TGTGCCAGCAGCGCAGGGAAACGGGTGAATGGCTACACCTTC. Encoded protein: CASSAGKRVNGYTF.

V gene TRBV18 combines with J gene TRBJ2-6; TRBD2 matches 13 bases. Germline V gene data show CDR1 as KGHSH and CDR2 as LQKENI. The trim removed 3 bases at V and 0 bases at J, leaving 5 bases unmatched. The CDR3 is 19 residues long. Here the CDR3 reads CASSPLRTSGSSGANVLTF. The CDR3 nucleotides are TGTGCCAGCTCACCCTTAAGGACTAGCGGGAGCTCTGGGGCCAACGTCCTGACTTTC.

The DNA of the CDR3 is TGTGCCAGCCGCCTAGATGCCTGGGGCTACACCTTC. It yields the protein CASRLDAWGYTF. The J gene is TRBJ1-2, the V gene TRBV6-1; D uncertain. CDR1 MNHNS and CDR2 SASEGT come from the germline V gene. Trimming cost V 8 bases and J 8 bases, with 15 bases left between them. CDR3 length equals 12 residues.

This clone turned up a few times. The chain recombines TRBV4-3 with TRBJ2-1, with D perhaps matching TRBD2 (6 bases). Germline V CDR1 and CDR2: LGHNA, YSLEER. The V end was cut by 0 bases, the J end by 3 bases, with 9 bases between. The CDR3 is 15 residues long. The CDR3 loop reads CASSQDTSFYNEQFF. In DNA form, the CDR3 reads TGCGCCAGCAGCCAAGACACTAGCTTCTACAATGAGCAGTTCTTC.

This rearrangement joins TRBV25-1 to TRBJ2-5; 7 bases are shared with TRBD1. The trim removed 1 base at V and 5 bases at J, leaving 7 bases unmatched. The CDR3 extends over 15 amino acids. The germline CDR1 and CDR2 sequences are MGHDK and SYGVNS. CDR3 DNA sequence: TGTGCCAGCAGTGAATCAACAGGGGCCGGGGAGACCCAGTACTTC. Translated: CASSESTGAGETQYF. Full variable domain (missing parts from reference TRBV25-1 and TRBJ2-5): EADIYQTPRYLVIGTGKKITLECSQTMGHDKMYWYQQDPGMELHLIHYSYGVNSTEKGDLSSESTVSRIRTEHFPLTLESARPSHTSQYLCASSESTGAGETQYFGPGTRLLVL.

This chain uses TRBV19 with TRBJ2-5, with D possibly TRBD1 on 5 matching bases. The length of the CDR3 is 13 residues. Trimming left V 2 bases short and J 2 bases short, with 6 bases between. Germline V gives CDR1 LNHDA, CDR2 SQIVND (reference sequence). The CDR3 nucleotides read TGTGCCAGTAGTATAACAGGTCAAGAGACCCAGTACTTC. It specifies CASSITGQETQYF.

This rearrangement joins TRBV5-4 to TRBJ1-2, with no clear D. Per the germline V gene, CDR1 is SGHNT and CDR2 is YYREEE (reference sequence). This CDR3 comprises 14 residues. V shed 4 bases and J shed 7 bases, with 17 bases lying between them. CDR3 in amino acids: CASSREGTFGGYTF. The CDR3 bases are TGTGCCAGCAGCCGGGAGGGCACCTTCGGTGGCTACACCTTC.

This clone showed up many times. The chain couples TRBV3-1 (or the pseudogene TRBV3-2) to TRBJ2-1; 11 bases are shared with TRBD1. Germline loops: CDR1 LGHDT, CDR2 YNNKEL (reference sequence). This CDR3 has 15 residues. V lost 4 bases, J lost 8 bases, and 7 bases stayed unmatched. This chain's CDR3 is CASSPEDRGLDEQFF. CDR3 DNA sequence: TGTGCCAGCAGCCCGGAGGACAGGGGGCTCGATGAGCAGTTCTTC.

The chain carries TRBV21-1 and TRBJ2-1; the tabulated D call, TRBD2, remains unverified against the DNA. TRBV21-1 is classified as a pseudogene. The CDR3 consists of 17 residues. DNA of the CDR3: TGTGCCAGCAGCAAAGGCCTGGTAGCGGGAGTGCACAATGAGCAGTTCTTC. Encoded protein: CASSKGLVAGVHNEQFF.

This clone has just a few counts. The J gene is TRBJ2-7, the V gene TRBV10-3; 14 nucleotides match TRBD2. The junction had 3 bases not matched to a gene; V was cut back by 7 bases and J by 7 bases. The CDR3 length is 13 residues. In germline, CDR1 is ENHRY, CDR2 SYGVKD. For the CDR3, the DNA is TGTGCCATCACTGGACTAGCGGGAGGAGAGCAGTACTTC. Translating gives CAITGLAGGEQYF.

The genes are TRBV2 and TRBJ1-4, with 9 bases fitting TRBD1. J lost 7 bases, V lost 6 bases, and 6 bases had no gene match. Looked up from germline, CDR1 is SNHLY and CDR2 is FYNNEI. The CDR3 is 14 amino acids. Here the CDR3 reads CASRETGGSEKLFF. The CDR3 DNA follows: TGTGCCAGCAGAGAGACAGGGGGTTCTGAAAAACTGTTTTTT.

The CDR3 sequence: CASSQDGLFGYTF. CDR3 sequence (DNA): TGTGCCAGCAGCCAAGATGGGCTTTTTGGCTACACCTTC. The chain carries TRBV14 and TRBJ1-2; D unclear. Germline V lookup: CDR1 SGHDN, CDR2 FVKESK. The V end lost 0 bases, the J end lost 7 bases, and 9 bases lay between the germline ends. This CDR3 is built from 13 residues.

The chain employs TRBV28 and TRBJ2-7; no firm D call. Germline loops: CDR1 MDHEN, CDR2 SYDVKM. Trimming cost V 4 bases and J 3 bases, with 10 bases left between them. This CDR3 has 13 residues. The CDR3 nucleotides are TGTGCCAGCAGTTCCTCAGTCCTCTACGAGCAGTACTTC. It is translated as CASSSSVLYEQYF.

The V and J genes are TRBV9 and TRBJ2-3; D is possibly TRBD2 (6 bases). The germline V and J ends were trimmed by 0 bases and 5 bases, with 16 bases remaining between them. The CDR3 contains 16 residues. Germline CDR1 is SGDLS and CDR2 is YYNGEE. CDR3 amino acids: CASSVGRRGLGDTQYF. The CDR3 DNA sequence: TGTGCCAGCAGCGTAGGGCGGCGGGGCCTCGGAGATACGCAGTATTTT.

The chain carries TRBV5-1 and TRBJ1-1, with unresolved D. Per germline, CDR1 SGHRS and CDR2 YFSETQ. The length of the CDR3 is 17 residues. Trimming shortened V by 6 bases and J by 0 bases, and 21 bases separated the two germline ends. The CDR3 DNA reads TGCGCCAGCAACCCTCGAGAAAACCCGGGAATGAACACTGAAGCTTTCTTT. The encoded protein is CASNPRENPGMNTEAFF.

The rearrangement joins TRBV7-9 to TRBJ2-2; a possible D gene is TRBD1 (6 bases). In germline, CDR1 is SEHNR, CDR2 FQNEAQ (reference sequence). This CDR3 contains 16 residues. The ends were cut back, 10 bases at V and 0 bases at J, with 18 bases in the middle. DNA for the CDR3: TGTGCCACGAGACAGCGACAGGCCTCGAACACCGGGGAGCTGTTTTTT. Residues: CATRQRQASNTGELFF.

The V call is TRBV5-5, the J call TRBJ2-7; 10 bases line up with TRBD1. V shed 0 bases, J shed 3 bases, and the junction held 3 bases outside the gene matches. Germline lookup yields CDR1 SGHKS and CDR2 YYEKEE (reference sequence). The CDR3 runs to 15 residues. The CDR3: CASSLAGTGDYEQYF. The CDR3 DNA reads TGTGCCAGCAGCTTGGCCGGGACAGGGGACTACGAGCAGTACTTC.

This chain links TRBV29-1 with TRBJ2-3, with TRBD1 matching 8 bases. Germline-derived CDR1 and CDR2 are SQVTM and ANQGSEA. The trim removed 7 bases at V and 1 base at J, leaving 4 bases unmatched. The CDR3 sequence is 13 residues long. The CDR3 region is CSANRGGTDTQYF. The CDR3 nucleotides read TGCAGCGCAAACAGGGGGGGCACAGATACGCAGTATTTT.

This chain links TRBV28 with TRBJ1-1; the match to TRBD1 covers 8 bases. The CDR3 sequence is 16 residues long. From germline, CDR1 is MDHEN and CDR2 SYDVKM. The V gene end was trimmed by 1 base and the J gene end by 1 base; junction bases not matched to a gene: 5. CDR3 residues: CASSLYQGARNTEAFF. In nucleotides, the CDR3 is TGTGCCAGCAGTTTATACCAGGGGGCGCGGAACACTGAAGCTTTCTTT.

This clone showed up just a few times. The chain carries TRBV19 and TRBJ2-5; the match to TRBD1 covers 7 bases. The CDR3 is 13 amino acids. Looked up from germline, CDR1 is LNHDA and CDR2 is SQIVND (reference sequence). V lost 6 bases and J lost 3; bases outside the gene matches: 4. CDR3 in DNA: TGTGCCAGTAGGGGGACAGTAGAAGAGACCCAGTACTTC. Amino acids: CASRGTVEETQYF.

CDR3 coding DNA: TGTGCCAGTCGGGACAGTGGCTATGGCTACACCTTC. This encodes CASRDSGYGYTF. The gene calls are TRBV6-5 and TRBJ1-2; 7 bases are a match to TRBD1. CDR3 length: 12 residues. J gave up 4 bases and V 9 bases, and 5 bases lay outside the gene matches. The V gene's germline CDR1 is MNHEY and CDR2 SVGAGI.

This clone was counted a single time. J is TRBJ2-7 and V is TRBV5-1; unclear D gene. The CDR3 covers 11 residues. Trimming stripped 1 base from V and 5 bases from J, with 4 bases between. From germline, CDR1 is SGHRS and CDR2 YFSETQ. DNA of the CDR3: TGCGCCAGCAGCTTGAAGCACGAGCAGTACTTC. Its protein is CASSLKHEQYF.

This clone appeared once. The rearrangement uses TRBV28 and TRBJ2-1; TRBD1 aligns across 12 bases. Germline V lookup: CDR1 MDHEN, CDR2 SYDVKM. CDR3 size: 17 residues. V trimming: 5 bases; J trimming: 10 bases; junction bases outside the gene matches: 15. The CDR3 loop is CASSPLMRDRGLEEQFF. CDR3 coding DNA: TGTGCCAGCAGTCCCCTTATGAGGGACAGGGGGCTAGAAGAGCAGTTCTTC.

This sequence joins TRBV7-2 and TRBJ2-6; a possible D gene is TRBD1 (6 bases). The CDR3 has 13 amino acids. V was clipped by 9 bases and J by 2 bases, with 8 bases between them. CDR1 is SGHTA, CDR2 FQGNSA, per germline. CDR3 nucleotide sequence: TGTGCCAGGTCAGGGGCTGGGGCCAACGTCCTGACTTTC. It codes for CARSGAGANVLTF.

The chain joins TRBV28 to TRBJ1-2; D is undetermined. Germline CDR1 MDHEN, CDR2 SYDVKM. V was shortened by 6 bases and J by 6 bases, with 14 bases between the two germline ends. The CDR3 extends over 13 amino acids. The CDR3 protein is CASRPPWRDGYTF. CDR3 nucleotides: TGTGCCAGCAGGCCCCCCTGGAGGGATGGCTACACCTTC.

Only a few counts were recorded for this clone. The chain couples TRBV6-5 to TRBJ2-5, with D possibly TRBD1 on 5 matching bases. CDR1 and CDR2 (germline): MNHEY, SVGAGI. This CDR3 is built from 14 residues. Trimming took 5 bases from V and 5 from J, leaving 15 bases between them. CDR3 sequence (DNA): TGTGCCAGCAGTCGTGGGGCATGGGCGGAGACCCAGTACTTC. Amino acids: CASSRGAWAETQYF.

This clone occurred a few times. The rearrangement uses TRBV11-3 and TRBJ2-7, with D tentatively TRBD1 (5 bases). Germline CDR1 and CDR2: SGHNT and YENEEA. The CDR3 sequence is 15 residues long. Trimming removed 3 bases at V and 4 bases at J, with 16 bases between. In DNA form, the CDR3 reads TGTGCCAGCAGCTTGGCAGGGTCAAAACAATACGAGCAGTACTTC. This codes for CASSLAGSKQYEQYF. Full variable domain (rest looked up from reference TRBV11-3 and TRBJ2-7): EAGVVQSPRYKIIEKKQPVAFWCNPISGHNTLYWYLQNLGQGPELLIRYENEEAVDDSQLPKDRFSAERLKGVDSTLKIQPAELGDSAVYLCASSLAGSKQYEQYFGPGTRLTVT.

The chain carries TRBV14 and TRBJ2-2, with D tentatively TRBD2 (6 bases). This CDR3 is built from 16 residues. CDR1 SGHDN and CDR2 FVKESK come from the germline V gene. V was pared by 1 base and J by 0 bases, with 9 bases between. The DNA for the CDR3 is TGTGCCAGCAGCCAAGTTCTAGCGACGAACACCGGGGAGCTGTTTTTT. This translates into CASSQVLATNTGELFF.